Below, one T cell receptor beta chain is given with its context. Antigen: not known. Full-length variable regions came from constant-region reverse primers plus semi-nested Nested Universal Primer A PCR. One entry per CDR3 protein results from TCRdb running MiXCR on the 5' RACE reads. The sample contains approximately 60,000 distinct CDR3 sequences, more than 20% of which appear only once. V gave up 2 bases and J gave up 12 bases, with 14 bases separating them. The CDR3 has 12 residues. Cells sorted as Tregs were CD4+, CD25+ and CD127-/low. Findings and caveats of the study: Tumor memory CD4+ T cell TCR gene usage clustered with blood and lymph node memory CD4+ cells and lymph node naive CD4+ cells. The larger-cohort validation was restricted to a single TCR beta V-J rearrangement rather than whole repertoires.

The V gene is TRBV12-3 or TRBV12-4, the J gene TRBJ2-7, with D uncertain. Source material: tumor-infiltrating Tregs sorted from the breast tumor. This TCR came from a female donor with breast cancer. Here the CDR3 DNA reads TGTGCCAGCAGTTTAAATAGGGCAGCAACGTACTTC. Its protein is CASSLNRAATYF.